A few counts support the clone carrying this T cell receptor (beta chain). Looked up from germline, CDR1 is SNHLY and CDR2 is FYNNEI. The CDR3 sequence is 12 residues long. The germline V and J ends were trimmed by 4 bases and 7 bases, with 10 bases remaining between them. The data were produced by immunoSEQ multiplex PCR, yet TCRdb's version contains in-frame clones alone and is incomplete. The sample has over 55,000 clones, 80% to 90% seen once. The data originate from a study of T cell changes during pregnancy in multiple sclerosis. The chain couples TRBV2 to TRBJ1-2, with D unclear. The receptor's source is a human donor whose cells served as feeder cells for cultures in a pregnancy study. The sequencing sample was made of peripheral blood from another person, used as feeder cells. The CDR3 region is CASSVEGFGYTF. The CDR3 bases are TGTGCCAGCAGTGTAGAAGGGTTTGGCTACACCTTC.